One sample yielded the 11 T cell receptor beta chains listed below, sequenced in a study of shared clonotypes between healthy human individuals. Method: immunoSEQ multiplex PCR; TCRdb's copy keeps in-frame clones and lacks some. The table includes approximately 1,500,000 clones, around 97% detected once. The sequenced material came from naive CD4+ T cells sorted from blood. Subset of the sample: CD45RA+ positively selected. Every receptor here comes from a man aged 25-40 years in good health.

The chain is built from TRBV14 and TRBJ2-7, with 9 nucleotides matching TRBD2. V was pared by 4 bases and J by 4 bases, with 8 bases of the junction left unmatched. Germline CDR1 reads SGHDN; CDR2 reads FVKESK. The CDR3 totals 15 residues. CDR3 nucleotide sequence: TGTGCCAGCAGCCCCATTGCGGGAGGGTATTACGAGCAGTACTTC. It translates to CASSPIAGGYYEQYF.

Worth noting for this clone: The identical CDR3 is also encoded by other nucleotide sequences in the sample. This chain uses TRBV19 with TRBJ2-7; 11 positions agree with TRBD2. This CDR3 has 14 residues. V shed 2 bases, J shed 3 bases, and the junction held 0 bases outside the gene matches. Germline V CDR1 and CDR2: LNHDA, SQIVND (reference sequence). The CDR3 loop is CASSITSGSYEQYF. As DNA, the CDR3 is TGTGCCAGTAGTATAACTAGCGGGAGCTACGAGCAGTACTTC.

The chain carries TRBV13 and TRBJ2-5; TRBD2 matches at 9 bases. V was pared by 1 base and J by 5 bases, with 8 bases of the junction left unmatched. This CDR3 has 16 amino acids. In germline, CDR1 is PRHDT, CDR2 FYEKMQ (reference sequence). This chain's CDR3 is CASSLALAGPGETQYF. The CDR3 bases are TGTGCCAGCAGCTTAGCTCTAGCGGGGCCGGGGGAGACCCAGTACTTC.

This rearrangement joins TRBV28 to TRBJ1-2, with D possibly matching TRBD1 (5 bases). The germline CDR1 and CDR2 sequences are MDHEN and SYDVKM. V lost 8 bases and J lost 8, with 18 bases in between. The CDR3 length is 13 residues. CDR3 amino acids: CASQTALSGGYTF. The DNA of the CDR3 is TGTGCCAGCCAGACAGCCCTTTCGGGGGGCTACACCTTC.

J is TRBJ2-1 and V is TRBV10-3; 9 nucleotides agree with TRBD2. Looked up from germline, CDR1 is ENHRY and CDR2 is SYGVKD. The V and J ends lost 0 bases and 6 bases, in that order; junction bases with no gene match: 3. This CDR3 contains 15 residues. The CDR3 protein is CAISESSGSRNEQFF. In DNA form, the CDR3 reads TGTGCCATCAGTGAGTCTAGCGGGAGCCGCAATGAGCAGTTCTTC.

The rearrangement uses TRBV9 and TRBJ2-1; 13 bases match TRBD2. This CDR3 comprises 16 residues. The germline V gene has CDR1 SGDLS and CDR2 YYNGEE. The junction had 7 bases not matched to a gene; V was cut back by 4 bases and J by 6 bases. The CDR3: CASSIRTSGSPNEQFF. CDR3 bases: TGTGCCAGCAGCATAAGGACTAGCGGGAGCCCCAATGAGCAGTTCTTC. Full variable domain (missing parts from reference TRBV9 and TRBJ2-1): DSGVTQTPKHLITATGQRVTLRCSPRSGDLSVYWYQQSLDQGLQFLIQYYNGEERAKGNILERFSAQQFPDLHSELNLSSLELGDSALYFCASSIRTSGSPNEQFFGPGTRLTVL.

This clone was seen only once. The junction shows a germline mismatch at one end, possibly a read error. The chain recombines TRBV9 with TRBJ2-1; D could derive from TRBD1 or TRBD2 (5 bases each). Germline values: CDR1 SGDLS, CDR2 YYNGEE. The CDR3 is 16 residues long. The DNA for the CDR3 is TGTGCCAGCAGCGTAGGGGGGAGACGACTCTACGATGAGCAGTTCTTC. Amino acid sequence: CASSVGGRRLYDEQFF.

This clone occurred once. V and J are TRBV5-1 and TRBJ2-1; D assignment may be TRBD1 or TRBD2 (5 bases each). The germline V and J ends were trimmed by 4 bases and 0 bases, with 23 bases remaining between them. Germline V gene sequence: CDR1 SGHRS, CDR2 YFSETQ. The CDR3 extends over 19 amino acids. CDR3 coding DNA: TGCGCCAGCAGCCCAGGACTTAAGGGGTCCCGTAGCTCCTACAATGAGCAGTTCTTC. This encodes CASSPGLKGSRSSYNEQFF.

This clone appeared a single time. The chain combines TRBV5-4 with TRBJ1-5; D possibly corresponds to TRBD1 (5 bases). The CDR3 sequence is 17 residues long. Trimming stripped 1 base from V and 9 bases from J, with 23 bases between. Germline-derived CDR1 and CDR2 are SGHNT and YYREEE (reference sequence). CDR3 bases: TGTGCCAGCAGCTTGAGGTTGTCGCAAGGGGCTCAGGGGCCCCAGCATTTT. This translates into CASSLRLSQGAQGPQHF.

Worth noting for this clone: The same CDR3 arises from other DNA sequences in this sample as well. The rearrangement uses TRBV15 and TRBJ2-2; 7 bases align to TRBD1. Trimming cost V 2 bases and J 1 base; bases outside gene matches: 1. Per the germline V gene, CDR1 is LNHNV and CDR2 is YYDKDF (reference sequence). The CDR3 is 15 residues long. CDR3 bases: TGTGCCACCAGCAGAAGGACAGGGAACACCGGGGAGCTGTTTTTT. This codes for CATSRRTGNTGELFF. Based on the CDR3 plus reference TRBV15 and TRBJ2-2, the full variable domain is DAMVIQNPRYQVTQFGKPVTLSCSQTLNHNVMYWYQQKSSQAPKLLFHYYDKDFNNEADTPDNFQSRRPNTSFCFLDIRSPGLGDTAMYLCATSRRTGNTGELFFGEGSRLTVL.

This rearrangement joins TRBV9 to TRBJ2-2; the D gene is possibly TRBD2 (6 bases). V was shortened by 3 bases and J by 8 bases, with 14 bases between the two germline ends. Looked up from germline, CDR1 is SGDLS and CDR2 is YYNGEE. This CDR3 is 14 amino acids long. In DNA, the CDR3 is TGTGCCAGCAGCGCCGTCGGCGGGACTGGGGAGCTGTTTTTT. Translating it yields CASSAVGGTGELFF.